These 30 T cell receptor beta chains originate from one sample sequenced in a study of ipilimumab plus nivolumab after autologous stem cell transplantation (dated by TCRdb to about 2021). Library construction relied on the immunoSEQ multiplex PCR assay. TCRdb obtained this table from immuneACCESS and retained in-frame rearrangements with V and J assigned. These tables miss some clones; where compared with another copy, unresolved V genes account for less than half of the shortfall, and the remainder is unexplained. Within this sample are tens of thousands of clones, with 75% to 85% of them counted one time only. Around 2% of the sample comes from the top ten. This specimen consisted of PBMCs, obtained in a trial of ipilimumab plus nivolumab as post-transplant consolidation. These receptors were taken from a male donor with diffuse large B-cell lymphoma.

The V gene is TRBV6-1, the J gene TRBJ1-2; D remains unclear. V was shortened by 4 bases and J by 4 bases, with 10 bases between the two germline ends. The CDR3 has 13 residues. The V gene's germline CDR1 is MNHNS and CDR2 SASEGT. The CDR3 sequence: CASSAQAGYGYTF. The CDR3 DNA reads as TGTGCCAGCAGTGCCCAGGCGGGCTATGGCTACACCTTC.

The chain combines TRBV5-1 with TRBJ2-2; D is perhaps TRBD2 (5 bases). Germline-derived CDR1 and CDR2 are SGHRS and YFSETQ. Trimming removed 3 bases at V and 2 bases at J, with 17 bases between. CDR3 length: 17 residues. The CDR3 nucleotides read TGCGCCAGCAGCTCGGGGTTGCACAGATCAAACACCGGGGAGCTGTTTTTT. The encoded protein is CASSSGLHRSNTGELFF.

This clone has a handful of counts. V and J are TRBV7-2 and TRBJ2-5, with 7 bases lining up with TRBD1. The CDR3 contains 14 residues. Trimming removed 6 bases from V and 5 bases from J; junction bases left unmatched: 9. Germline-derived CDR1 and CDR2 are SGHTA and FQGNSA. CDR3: CASSLRQGFETQYF. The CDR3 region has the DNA TGTGCCAGCAGTTTACGACAGGGCTTTGAGACCCAGTACTTC.

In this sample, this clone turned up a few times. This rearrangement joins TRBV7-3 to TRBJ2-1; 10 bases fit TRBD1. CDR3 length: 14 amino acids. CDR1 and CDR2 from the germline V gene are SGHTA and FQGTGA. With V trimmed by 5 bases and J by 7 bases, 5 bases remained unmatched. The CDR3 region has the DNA TGTGCCAGCAGCCCGACAGGGGGCTCGAATGAGCAGTTCTTC. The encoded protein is CASSPTGGSNEQFF.

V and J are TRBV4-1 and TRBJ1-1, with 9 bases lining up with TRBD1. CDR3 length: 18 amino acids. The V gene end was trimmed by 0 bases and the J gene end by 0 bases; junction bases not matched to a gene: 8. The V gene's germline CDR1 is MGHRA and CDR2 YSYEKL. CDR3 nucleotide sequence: TGCGCCAGCAGCCAAGAAGGGGACAGGGCGCGTTTGAACACTGAAGCTTTCTTT. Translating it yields CASSQEGDRARLNTEAFF.

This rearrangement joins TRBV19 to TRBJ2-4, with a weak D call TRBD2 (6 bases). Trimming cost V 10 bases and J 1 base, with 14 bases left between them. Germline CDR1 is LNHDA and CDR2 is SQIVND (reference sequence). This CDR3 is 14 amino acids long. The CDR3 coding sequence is TGTGCCACCTCGCATGGGGGGGCCAAAAACATTCAGTACTTC. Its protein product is CATSHGGAKNIQYF.

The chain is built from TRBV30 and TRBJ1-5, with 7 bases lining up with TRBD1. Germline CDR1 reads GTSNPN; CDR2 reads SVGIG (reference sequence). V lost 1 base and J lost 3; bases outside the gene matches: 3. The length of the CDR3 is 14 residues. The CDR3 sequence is CAWSGDSYNQPQHF. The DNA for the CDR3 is TGTGCCTGGAGTGGGGACAGCTACAATCAGCCCCAGCATTTT.

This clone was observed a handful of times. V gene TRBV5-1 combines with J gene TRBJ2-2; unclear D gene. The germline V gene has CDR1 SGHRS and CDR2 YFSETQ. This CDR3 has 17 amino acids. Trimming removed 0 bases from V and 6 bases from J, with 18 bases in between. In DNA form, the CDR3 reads TGCGCCAGCAGCTTGGGACACCGAAATACCGCGGCCGGGGAGCTGTTTTTT. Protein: CASSLGHRNTAAGELFF.

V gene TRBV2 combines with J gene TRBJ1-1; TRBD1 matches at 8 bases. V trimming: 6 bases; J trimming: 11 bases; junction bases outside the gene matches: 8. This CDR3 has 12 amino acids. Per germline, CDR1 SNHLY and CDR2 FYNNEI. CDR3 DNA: TGTGCCAGCAGAGCAGGGGGCGCTTACGCTTTCTTT. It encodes CASRAGGAYAFF. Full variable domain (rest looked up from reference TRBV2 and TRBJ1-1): EPEVTQTPSHQVTQMGQEVILRCVPISNHLYFYWYRQILGQKVEFLVSFYNNEISEKSEIFDDQFSVERPDGSNFTLKIRSTKLEDSAMYFCASRAGGAYAFFGQGTRLTVV.

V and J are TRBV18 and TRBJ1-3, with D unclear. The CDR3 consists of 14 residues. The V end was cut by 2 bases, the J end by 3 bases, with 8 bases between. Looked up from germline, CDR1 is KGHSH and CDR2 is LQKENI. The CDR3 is CASSPTRDGNTIYF. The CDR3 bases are TGTGCCAGCTCACCAACGAGGGATGGAAACACCATATATTTT.

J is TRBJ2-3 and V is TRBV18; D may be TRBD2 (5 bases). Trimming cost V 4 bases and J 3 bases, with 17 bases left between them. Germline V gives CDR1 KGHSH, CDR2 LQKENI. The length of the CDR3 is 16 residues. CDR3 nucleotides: TGTGCCAGCTCACGCACCTCCGCGCGGACTACAGATACGCAGTATTTT. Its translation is CASSRTSARTTDTQYF.

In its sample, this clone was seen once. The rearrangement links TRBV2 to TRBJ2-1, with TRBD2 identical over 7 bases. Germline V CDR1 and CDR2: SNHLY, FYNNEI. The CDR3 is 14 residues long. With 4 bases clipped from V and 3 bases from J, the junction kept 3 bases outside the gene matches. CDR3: CASSGASGYNEQFF. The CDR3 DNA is TGTGCCAGCAGTGGGGCTAGCGGCTACAATGAGCAGTTCTTC.

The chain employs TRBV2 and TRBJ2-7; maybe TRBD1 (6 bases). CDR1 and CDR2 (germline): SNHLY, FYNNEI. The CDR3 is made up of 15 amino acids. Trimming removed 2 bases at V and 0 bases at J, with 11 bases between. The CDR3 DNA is TGTGCCAGCAGTGAATCCCAGGGGACCTCCTACGAGCAGTACTTC. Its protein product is CASSESQGTSYEQYF.

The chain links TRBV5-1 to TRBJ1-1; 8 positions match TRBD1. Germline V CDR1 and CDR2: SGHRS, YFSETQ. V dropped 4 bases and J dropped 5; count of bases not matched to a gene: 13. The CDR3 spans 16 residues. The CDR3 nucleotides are TGCGCCAGCAGCGCCTTACCGACAGGGGTGGGGACTGAAGCTTTCTTT. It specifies CASSALPTGVGTEAFF. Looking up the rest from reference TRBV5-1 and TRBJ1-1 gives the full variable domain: KAGVTQTPRYLIKTRGQQVTLSCSPISGHRSVSWYQQTPGQGLQFLFEYFSETQRNKGNFPGRFSGRQFSNSRSEMNVSTLELGDSALYLCASSALPTGVGTEAFFGQGTRLTVV.

This CDR3 is CASSSGLAHTDTQYF. CDR3 bases: TGCGCCAGCAGCTCTGGACTAGCGCACACAGATACGCAGTATTTT. The chain uses TRBV5-1 and TRBJ2-3, with 9 bases lining up with TRBD2. Trimming cost V 3 bases and J 2 bases; bases outside gene matches: 4. From germline, CDR1 is SGHRS and CDR2 YFSETQ. This CDR3 has 15 residues.

DNA of the CDR3: TGTGCCAGCAGTTCGGGACTAGCGGGGACCCCCTACGAGCAGTACTTC. Protein: CASSSGLAGTPYEQYF. The rearrangement joins TRBV6-5 to TRBJ2-7; 13 bases align to TRBD2. Unmatched junction bases numbered 5, after V lost 4 bases and J lost 2 bases. This CDR3 comprises 16 residues. CDR1 and CDR2 from the germline V gene are MNHEY and SVGAGI.

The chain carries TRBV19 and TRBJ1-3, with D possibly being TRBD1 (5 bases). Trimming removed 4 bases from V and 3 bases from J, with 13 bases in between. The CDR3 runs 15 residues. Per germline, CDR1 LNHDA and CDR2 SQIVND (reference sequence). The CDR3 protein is CASSTTGTIGNTIYF. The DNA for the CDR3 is TGTGCCAGTAGTACGACCGGGACTATTGGAAACACCATATATTTT.

The CDR3 sequence is CASSVGLAHTYTGELFF. The CDR3 coding sequence is TGTGCCAGCAGCGTAGGGCTAGCGCACACTTACACCGGGGAGCTGTTTTTT. This chain links TRBV7-9 with TRBJ2-2, with D maybe TRBD2 (6 bases). The length of the CDR3 is 17 residues. Germline loops: CDR1 SEHNR, CDR2 FQNEAQ (reference sequence). The ends were cut back, 5 bases at V and 3 bases at J, with 19 bases in the middle.

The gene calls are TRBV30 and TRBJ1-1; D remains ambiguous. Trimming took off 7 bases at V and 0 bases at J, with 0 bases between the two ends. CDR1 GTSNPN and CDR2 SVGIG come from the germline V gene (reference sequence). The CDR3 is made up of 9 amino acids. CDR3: CALNTEAFF. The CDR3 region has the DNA TGTGCCTTGAACACTGAAGCTTTCTTT. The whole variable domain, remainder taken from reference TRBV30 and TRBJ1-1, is SQTIHQWPATLVQPVGSPLSLECTVEGTSNPNLYWYRQAAGRGLQLLFYSVGIGQISSEVPQNLSASRPQDRQFILSSKKLLLSDSGFYLCALNTEAFFGQGTRLTVV.

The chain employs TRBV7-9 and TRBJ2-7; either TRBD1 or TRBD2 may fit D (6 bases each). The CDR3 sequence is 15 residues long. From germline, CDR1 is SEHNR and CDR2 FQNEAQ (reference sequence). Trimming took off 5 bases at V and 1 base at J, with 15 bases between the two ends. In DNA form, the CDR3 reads TGTGCCAGCAGCCCCGAGGGGGGTAGGTCCTACGAGCAGTACTTC. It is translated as CASSPEGGRSYEQYF.

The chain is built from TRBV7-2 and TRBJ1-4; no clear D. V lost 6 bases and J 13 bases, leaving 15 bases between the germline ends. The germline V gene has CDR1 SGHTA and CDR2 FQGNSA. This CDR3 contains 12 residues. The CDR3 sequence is CASSPAEGRLFF. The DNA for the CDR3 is TGTGCCAGCAGTCCCGCCGAGGGCCGACTGTTTTTT.

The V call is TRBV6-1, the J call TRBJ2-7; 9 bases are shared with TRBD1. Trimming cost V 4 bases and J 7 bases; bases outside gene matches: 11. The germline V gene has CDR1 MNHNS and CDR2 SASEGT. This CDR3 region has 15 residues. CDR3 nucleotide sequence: TGTGCCAGCAGTGGGACAGGGGAAATCGCCGGGGAGCAGTACTTC. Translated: CASSGTGEIAGEQYF.

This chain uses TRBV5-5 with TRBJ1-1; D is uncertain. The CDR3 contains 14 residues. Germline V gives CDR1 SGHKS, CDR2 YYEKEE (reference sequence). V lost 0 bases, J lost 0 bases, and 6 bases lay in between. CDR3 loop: CASSLVALNTEAFF. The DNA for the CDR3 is TGTGCCAGCAGCTTGGTCGCCCTGAACACTGAAGCTTTCTTT.

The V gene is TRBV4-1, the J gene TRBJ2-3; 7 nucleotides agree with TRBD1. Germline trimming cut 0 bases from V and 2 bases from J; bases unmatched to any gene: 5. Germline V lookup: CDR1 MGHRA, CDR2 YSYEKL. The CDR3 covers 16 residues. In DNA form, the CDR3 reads TGCGCCAGCAGCCAAGAAACAGGGGCCCTCACAGATACGCAGTATTTT. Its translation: CASSQETGALTDTQYF.

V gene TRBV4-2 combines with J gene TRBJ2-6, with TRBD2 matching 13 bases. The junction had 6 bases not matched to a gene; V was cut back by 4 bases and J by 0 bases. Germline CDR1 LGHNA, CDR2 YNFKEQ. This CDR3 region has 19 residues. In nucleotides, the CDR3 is TGTGCCAGCAGCCTGGCGGGACTAGCGGGAAACTCTGGGGCCAACGTCCTGACTTTC. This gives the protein CASSLAGLAGNSGANVLTF.

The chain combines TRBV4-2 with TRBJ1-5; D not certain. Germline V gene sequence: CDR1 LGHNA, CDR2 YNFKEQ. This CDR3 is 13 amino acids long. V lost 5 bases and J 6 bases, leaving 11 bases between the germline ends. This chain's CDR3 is CASSALRGQPQHF. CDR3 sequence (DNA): TGTGCCAGCAGCGCCCTCCGGGGTCAGCCCCAGCATTTT.

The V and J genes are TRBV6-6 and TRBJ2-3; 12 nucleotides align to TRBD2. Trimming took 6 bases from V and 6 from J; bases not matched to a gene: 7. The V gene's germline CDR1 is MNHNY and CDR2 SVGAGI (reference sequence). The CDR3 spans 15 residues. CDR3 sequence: CASRILAGGPDTQYF. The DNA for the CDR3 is TGTGCCAGCAGGATCCTAGCGGGGGGGCCCGATACGCAGTATTTT.

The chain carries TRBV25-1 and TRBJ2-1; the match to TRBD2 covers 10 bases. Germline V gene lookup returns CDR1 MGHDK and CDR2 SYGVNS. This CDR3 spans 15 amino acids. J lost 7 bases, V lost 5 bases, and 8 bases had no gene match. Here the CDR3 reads CASSRLGLASNEQFF. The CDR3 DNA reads TGTGCCAGCAGTCGTTTGGGACTAGCGTCAAATGAGCAGTTCTTC.

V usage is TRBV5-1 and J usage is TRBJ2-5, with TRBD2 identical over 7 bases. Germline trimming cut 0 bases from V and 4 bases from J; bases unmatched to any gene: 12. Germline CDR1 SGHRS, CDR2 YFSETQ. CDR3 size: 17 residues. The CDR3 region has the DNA TGCGCCAGCAGCTTGGGTTCCGGCGGGGGAGCCCGAGAGACCCAGTACTTC. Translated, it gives CASSLGSGGGARETQYF. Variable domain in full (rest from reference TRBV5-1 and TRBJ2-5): KAGVTQTPRYLIKTRGQQVTLSCSPISGHRSVSWYQQTPGQGLQFLFEYFSETQRNKGNFPGRFSGRQFSNSRSEMNVSTLELGDSALYLCASSLGSGGGARETQYFGPGTRLLVL.

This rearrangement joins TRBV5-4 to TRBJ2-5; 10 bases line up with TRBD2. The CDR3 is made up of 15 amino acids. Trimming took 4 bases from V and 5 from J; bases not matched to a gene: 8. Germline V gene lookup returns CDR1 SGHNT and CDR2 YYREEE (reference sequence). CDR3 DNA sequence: TGTGCCAGCAGCCTCAGCGGGGGGGCGTTTGAGACCCAGTACTTC. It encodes CASSLSGGAFETQYF.